Below, 3 T cell receptor beta chains from the same sample are listed, as sequenced in a study of metastatic and nonmetastatic thyroid tumors. TCRdb reprocessed the PCR reads via MiXCR. The sample carries tens of thousands of clones, more than 20% recorded once. All patients were treatment-naive before thyroid surgery. The sample was blood. These receptors all stem from a female donor with papillary thyroid cancer or a benign thyroid nodule (not recorded which). Some clones in this sample may be carry-over from other donors' samples.

The chain employs TRBV11-3 and TRBJ2-1; possibly TRBD2 for D (5 bases). Germline V gene lookup returns CDR1 SGHNT and CDR2 YENEEA. CDR3 length: 13 residues. V lost 2 bases, J lost 9 bases, and 11 bases lay in between. Written as DNA, the CDR3 is TGTGCCAGCAGCTTATCAGAGGGTTTTGAGCAGTTCTTC. This gives the protein CASSLSEGFEQFF. Together with reference TRBV11-3 and TRBJ2-1, the CDR3 gives the full variable domain: EAGVVQSPRYKIIEKKQPVAFWCNPISGHNTLYWYLQNLGQGPELLIRYENEEAVDDSQLPKDRFSAERLKGVDSTLKIQPAELGDSAVYLCASSLSEGFEQFFGPGTRLTVL.

This clone was counted at least ten times. V gene TRBV20-1 combines with J gene TRBJ2-7; possibly TRBD1 or TRBD2 for D (7 bases each). The CDR3 loop spans 14 amino acids. Trimming took off 8 bases at V and 2 bases at J, with 19 bases between the two ends. Looked up from germline, CDR1 is DFQATT and CDR2 is SNEGSKA (reference sequence). CDR3: CSSPRQGGAYEQYF. CDR3 DNA: TGCAGTTCCCCTCGACAGGGAGGGGCCTACGAGCAGTACTTC.

A word on this clone: At one boundary the junction diverges from the germline segment, which might be a read error. The sample holds other DNA sequences that translate to the same CDR3. The chain uses TRBV7-9 and TRBJ2-2, with 9 bases lining up with TRBD2. The CDR3 has 15 amino acids. The V gene's germline CDR1 is SEHNR and CDR2 FQNEAQ (reference sequence). CDR3 bases: TGTGCCAGCAGCATCTCTAGCGGGAAGGCCGGGGAGCTTTTTTTT. This gives the protein CASSISSGKAGELFF.